The 30 T cell receptor beta chains in this list originate from one sample, sequenced in a study of cytomegalovirus exposure and HLA in healthy donors. The PCR was carried out with 60 Vbeta primers and 13 Jbeta primers. The method was immunoSEQ multiplex PCR; TCRdb's version includes in-frame clones alone and lacks a portion of them. This table has approximately 110,000 clones, around 75% appearing once. The sample consisted of PBMCs. Receptors were obtained from a man in his 60s in good health and CMV-seropositive.

This clone appeared a few times. The chain employs TRBV27 and TRBJ2-1; 7 bases are a match to TRBD1. Unmatched junction bases numbered 6, after V lost 0 bases and J lost 10 bases. The CDR3 consists of 14 residues. Germline loops: CDR1 MNHEY, CDR2 SMNVEV (reference sequence). The chain's CDR3 is CASSLSRGRLEQFF. CDR3 bases: TGTGCCAGCAGTTTATCGAGGGGGCGTCTAGAGCAGTTCTTC.

This chain links TRBV6-1 with TRBJ1-6, with TRBD1 matching over 7 bases. The junction had 11 bases not matched to a gene; V was cut back by 8 bases and J by 7 bases. The V gene's germline CDR1 is MNHNS and CDR2 SASEGT. The CDR3 has 15 residues. The CDR3 nucleotides are TGTGCCAGCCTCAAAAATACAGGGGCGAATTCACCCCTCCACTTT. As protein: CASLKNTGANSPLHF.

This rearrangement joins TRBV13 to TRBJ2-7, with 10 bases lining up with TRBD1. The V and J ends lost 4 bases and 0 bases, in that order; junction bases with no gene match: 9. The CDR3 has 17 residues. Germline CDR1 PRHDT, CDR2 FYEKMQ (reference sequence). CDR3 sequence reads: CASSSYPGTGDSYEQYF. The CDR3 nucleotides read TGTGCCAGCAGCTCCTATCCCGGGACAGGGGACTCCTACGAGCAGTACTTC.

The genes are TRBV30 and TRBJ1-5; D not resolved. The CDR3 contains 15 residues. The germline V and J ends were trimmed by 0 bases and 1 base, with 10 bases remaining between them. CDR1 and CDR2 (germline): GTSNPN, SVGIG (reference sequence). CDR3 residues: CAWSVGPRSNQPQHF. The CDR3 DNA is TGTGCCTGGAGTGTTGGTCCCAGGAGCAATCAGCCCCAGCATTTT.

This clone was observed once. V gene TRBV7-6 combines with J gene TRBJ2-7; D gene unclear. This CDR3 is built from 15 residues. V was cut by 2 bases and J by 2 bases, with 13 bases left in between. CDR1 SGHVS and CDR2 FNYEAQ come from the germline V gene. The DNA for the CDR3 is TGTGCCAGCAGCTTACTTCCCGCGGCCCCCTACGAGCAGTACTTC. Translated, it gives CASSLLPAAPYEQYF.

This clone was detected once. The chain combines TRBV5-5 with TRBJ1-1; D gene unclear. V lost 4 bases and J 5 bases, leaving 21 bases between the germline ends. This CDR3 is 16 amino acids long. From germline, CDR1 is SGHKS and CDR2 YYEKEE (reference sequence). CDR3 nucleotides: TGTGCCAGCAGCCTGGGAAGGCTCTCGGGGAGGACTGAAGCTTTCTTT. Protein: CASSLGRLSGRTEAFF.

The chain links TRBV7-9 to TRBJ1-1; maybe TRBD1 (6 bases). V lost 5 bases, J lost 3 bases, and 19 bases lay in between. From germline, CDR1 is SEHNR and CDR2 FQNEAQ (reference sequence). The CDR3 is 16 residues long. The CDR3 DNA is TGTGCCAGCAGCCCACGGACAGTTCATCTTTACACTGAAGCTTTCTTT. Its translation: CASSPRTVHLYTEAFF.

V usage is TRBV5-1 and J usage is TRBJ2-3; the match to TRBD2 covers 10 bases. The germline CDR1 and CDR2 sequences are SGHRS and YFSETQ. CDR3 length: 15 residues. Unmatched junction bases numbered 8, after V lost 1 base and J lost 9 bases. CDR3 sequence (DNA): TGCGCCAGCAGCTTGTATCAGCGGGGGGGCGCAACGCAGTATTTT. It specifies CASSLYQRGGATQYF.

V gene TRBV2 combines with J gene TRBJ2-7; 8 bases match TRBD1. This CDR3 has 15 amino acids. CDR1 and CDR2 from the germline V gene are SNHLY and FYNNEI. J gave up 1 base and V 4 bases, and 6 bases lay outside the gene matches. DNA for the CDR3: TGTGCCAGCAGTGGGACCGGGACAGGTTCCTACGAGCAGTACTTC. Translated: CASSGTGTGSYEQYF.

This clone appeared once. The chain couples TRBV9 to TRBJ2-5; TRBD2 is a possible D gene (6 bases). Germline CDR1 SGDLS, CDR2 YYNGEE. The CDR3 sequence is 15 residues long. V was trimmed by 4 bases and J by 0 bases, leaving 13 bases between them. The CDR3: CASSPGRGNQETQYF. DNA of the CDR3: TGTGCCAGCAGCCCCGGGCGGGGCAACCAAGAGACCCAGTACTTC.

V usage is TRBV18 and J usage is TRBJ2-1; 12 nucleotides agree with TRBD2. This CDR3 has 15 residues. V was clipped by 6 bases and J by 6 bases; unmatched bases: 6. Germline values: CDR1 KGHSH, CDR2 LQKENI. The DNA for the CDR3 is TGTGCCAGCTCCCACACTAGCGGGGGGACCAATGAGCAGTTCTTC. Protein product: CASSHTSGGTNEQFF.

This chain links TRBV4-1 with TRBJ1-2; D gene ambiguous. V was trimmed by 2 bases and J by 4 bases, leaving 14 bases between them. CDR3 length: 15 amino acids. Germline-derived CDR1 and CDR2 are MGHRA and YSYEKL. The CDR3 nucleotides read TGCGCCAGCAGCCAACCCGGTACGGGTGGCTATGGCTACACCTTC. Amino acid sequence: CASSQPGTGGYGYTF.

J is TRBJ1-5 and V is TRBV29-1; 7 bases map to TRBD1. V shed 7 bases and J 4 bases; nucleotides not matched to a gene: 13. The germline gives CDR1 SQVTM, CDR2 ANQGSEA. The CDR3 sequence is 15 residues long. The CDR3: CSASTTGTANQPQHF. CDR3 nucleotide sequence: TGCAGCGCTTCTACTACCGGGACAGCTAATCAGCCCCAGCATTTT.

This clone has a single count. The chain links TRBV18 to TRBJ2-7, with TRBD1 matching 9 bases. Unmatched junction bases numbered 9, after V lost 3 bases and J lost 12 bases. In germline, CDR1 is KGHSH, CDR2 LQKENI. The CDR3 contains 13 residues. The CDR3 loop reads CASSPEGQGVVYF. The CDR3 nucleotides read TGTGCCAGCTCACCGGAGGGACAGGGAGTAGTGTACTTC. Based on the CDR3 plus reference TRBV18 and TRBJ2-7, the full variable domain is NAGVMQNPRHLVRRRGQEARLRCSPMKGHSHVYWYRQLPEEGLKFMVYLQKENIIDESGMPKERFSAEFPKEGPSILRIQQVVRGDSAAYFCASSPEGQGVVYFGPGTRLTVT.

This chain connects TRBV7-9 to TRBJ2-7; TRBD2 matches 14 bases. The CDR3 is 15 residues long. CDR1 is SEHNR and CDR2 is FQNEAQ in the germline V gene (reference sequence). The CDR3 bases are TGTTCCTGGCTCGGCCGGACTAGCGGGGGGTACGAGCAGTACTTC. Translation gives CSWLGRTSGGYEQYF.

CDR3: CASSSEDSYEQYF. The CDR3, as DNA: TGTGCCAGTAGTTCTGAAGACAGTTACGAGCAGTACTTC. The chain recombines TRBV19 with TRBJ2-7; the D gene is possibly TRBD1 (5 bases). V dropped 5 bases and J dropped 4 bases, with 12 bases sitting between them. Germline V gene lookup returns CDR1 LNHDA and CDR2 SQIVND (reference sequence). CDR3 length: 13 residues.

The chain employs TRBV11-3 and TRBJ2-1; 9 bases align to TRBD2. The CDR3 sequence is 12 residues long. V dropped 6 bases and J dropped 10; count of bases not matched to a gene: 4. Germline CDR1 reads SGHNT; CDR2 reads YENEEA. The CDR3, as DNA: TGTGCCAGCAGTCGAAGCGGGGGGGAGCAGTTCTTC. Translation: CASSRSGGEQFF.

CDR3 sequence: CASSRRGQGGPVNTEAFF. The CDR3 DNA reads as TGTGCCAGCAGCAGGAGGGGACAGGGGGGGCCGGTGAACACTGAAGCTTTCTTT. The chain couples TRBV5-4 to TRBJ1-1; 11 positions agree with TRBD1. Germline CDR1 and CDR2: SGHNT and YYREEE (reference sequence). J was trimmed by 0 bases and V by 4 bases; bases with no gene match: 11. The CDR3 totals 18 residues.

This clone was found once. V is TRBV23-1 and J is TRBJ2-7; D is uncertain. TRBV23-1 is an ORF, with its function uncertain. This CDR3 is built from 15 residues. Trimming took 6 bases from V and 3 from J, leaving 18 bases between them. The CDR3 sequence: CASSPPEAGNYEQYF. Here the CDR3 DNA reads TGCGCCAGCAGCCCCCCTGAGGCCGGAAACTACGAGCAGTACTTC.

The chain couples TRBV29-1 to TRBJ1-5, with D unresolved. V lost 6 bases and J 7 bases, leaving 13 bases between the germline ends. The CDR3 extends over 12 amino acids. In germline, CDR1 is SQVTM, CDR2 ANQGSEA. The CDR3 DNA is TGCAGCGTCGGAGGCTTCGACCAGCCCCAGCATTTT. The encoded protein is CSVGGFDQPQHF.

This chain joins TRBV5-6 and TRBJ2-2; 10 nucleotides agree with TRBD1. Germline CDR1 SGHDT, CDR2 YYEEEE. V lost 0 bases, J lost 6 bases, and 5 bases stayed unmatched. The CDR3 is 16 residues long. In nucleotides, the CDR3 is TGTGCCAGCAGCTTGGGCGAGACAGGGGGCTCCGGGGAGCTGTTTTTT. As protein: CASSLGETGGSGELFF.

The rearrangement joins TRBV6-6 to TRBJ1-2, with D possibly TRBD1 on 5 matching bases. The CDR3 covers 13 residues. The V end was cut by 4 bases, the J end by 8 bases, with 14 bases between. Per the germline V gene, CDR1 is MNHNY and CDR2 is SVGAGI (reference sequence). For the CDR3, the DNA is TGTGCCAGCAGTTGGTTTCCAGGGTACGGCTACACCTTC. This codes for CASSWFPGYGYTF.

This chain links TRBV25-1 with TRBJ1-2, with TRBD1 as a possible D gene (6 bases). Trimming removed 2 bases at V and 2 bases at J, with 18 bases between. The CDR3 totals 17 residues. Germline V gene sequence: CDR1 MGHDK, CDR2 SYGVNS. This CDR3 is CASSEVGTGGGNYGYTF. Written as DNA, the CDR3 is TGTGCCAGCAGTGAAGTGGGTACGGGAGGGGGGAACTATGGCTACACCTTC.

This clone occurred once. The J gene is TRBJ1-6, the V gene TRBV19; D is ambiguous. The germline V and J ends were trimmed by 7 bases and 6 bases, with 19 bases remaining between them. This CDR3 is built from 16 residues. The V gene's germline CDR1 is LNHDA and CDR2 SQIVND (reference sequence). CDR3 nucleotide sequence: TGTGCCAGTACCCAAAAAGGTGGAGGGTTTAATTCACCCCTCCACTTT. This encodes CASTQKGGGFNSPLHF. The entire variable domain, with the rest obtained from reference TRBV19 and TRBJ1-6, is as follows: DGGITQSPKYLFRKEGQNVTLSCEQNLNHDAMYWYRQDPGQGLRLIYYSQIVNDFQKGDIAEGYSVSREKKESFPLTVTSAQKNPTAFYLCASTQKGGGFNSPLHFGNGTRLTVT.

The chain recombines TRBV7-8 with TRBJ2-7; a weak D match, TRBD2 (6 bases). The CDR3 has 11 residues. The V gene lost 4 bases and the J gene lost 6 bases, with 7 bases spanning the gap. Germline loops: CDR1 SGHVS, CDR2 FQNEAQ. The CDR3 is CASSWRGEQYF. The DNA for the CDR3 is TGTGCCAGCAGCTGGCGGGGCGAGCAGTACTTC.

This clone has a handful of counts. This chain joins TRBV4-1 and TRBJ2-7, with 7 bases that match TRBD2. J was trimmed by 6 bases and V by 6 bases; bases with no gene match: 11. The CDR3 contains 14 residues. Germline lookup yields CDR1 MGHRA and CDR2 YSYEKL. The CDR3 reads CASRAQGGKGEQYF. In DNA form, the CDR3 reads TGCGCCAGCAGGGCTCAGGGAGGGAAGGGCGAGCAGTACTTC.

V and J are TRBV25-1 and TRBJ1-6, with TRBD1 identical over 7 bases. V was clipped by 6 bases and J by 9 bases; unmatched bases: 8. From germline, CDR1 is MGHDK and CDR2 SYGVNS. This CDR3 region has 14 residues. The CDR3 DNA reads TGTGCCAGCAGGGCACAGGGGAGTCGTTCACCCCTCCACTTT. Protein sequence: CASRAQGSRSPLHF.

V and J are TRBV11-1 and TRBJ2-7, with a possible D match to TRBD1 (5 bases). Germline V gene lookup returns CDR1 SGHAT and CDR2 FQDESV (reference sequence). This CDR3 is 15 amino acids long. Trimming cost V 3 bases and J 2 bases, with 14 bases left between them. The CDR3 DNA sequence: TGTGCCAGCAGCTTCGACAGATTATTTACCTACGAGCAGTACTTC. Its protein product is CASSFDRLFTYEQYF.

This clone was found a few times. This chain joins TRBV7-6 and TRBJ2-7; 9 nucleotides agree with TRBD1. From germline, CDR1 is SGHVS and CDR2 FNYEAQ. Trimming at V came to 3 bases and at J to 5 bases, leaving 8 bases not matched to a gene. The CDR3 is made up of 15 amino acids. This chain's CDR3 is CASSFPGQGFNEQYF. The CDR3 region has the DNA TGTGCCAGCAGCTTCCCGGGACAGGGTTTCAACGAGCAGTACTTC.

The gene calls are TRBV6-1 and TRBJ2-7, with TRBD2 as a possible D gene (7 bases). V was shortened by 6 bases and J by 5 bases, with 14 bases between the two germline ends. Germline assignment: CDR1 MNHNS and CDR2 SASEGT. The CDR3 covers 13 residues. The CDR3 coding sequence is TGTGCCAGCAGGACGGGGGGCCGGAACGAGCAGTACTTC. It yields the protein CASRTGGRNEQYF.